A selection of T cell receptor beta chains follows, all from one sample in a study of early T cells in non-severe SARS-CoV-2 infection. TCRdb re-called the 5' RACE reads with MiXCR, one entry per CDR3 protein. The sample has 74,000 or so distinct CDR3 sequences; roughly 11% are singletons. The material sequenced was whole blood. These receptors were obtained from an adult who was a healthcare worker with PCR-confirmed SARS-CoV-2 infection or an uninfected control (not recorded which). CDR3s include the opening cysteine and the closing phenylalanine or tryptophan.

j_call,v_call,cdr3_aa
TRBJ2-1,TRBV5-1,CASRLLGLAGGTPGNEQFF
TRBJ2-7,TRBV19,CASGTSGYEQYF
TRBJ2-2,TRBV29-1,CSALTTGELFF
TRBJ2-7,TRBV5-1,CASSLSQTYEQYF
TRBJ1-4,TRBV18,CASSPSPGGEKLFF
TRBJ1-1,TRBV29-1,CSVDWTLEAFF
TRBJ2-3,TRBV13,CASSAASGRTDTQYF
TRBJ2-6,TRBV7-9,CASVPGAGRSGANVLTF
TRBJ2-7,TRBV9,CASSGGRTAVHEQYF
TRBJ2-7,TRBV12-3/TRBV12-4,CASSLVGTGGYEQYF
TRBJ1-2,TRBV13,CASSLGRALGGYGYTF
TRBJ1-2,TRBV7-9,CASSLIGAFGYTF
TRBJ2-1,TRBV7-2,CASSFSGLAGGGYYNEQFF
TRBJ2-7,TRBV6-2/TRBV6-3,CASSYTRSGTSGANSYEQYF
TRBJ2-3,TRBV19,CATESRGFTDTQYF
TRBJ2-7,TRBV4-1,CASSQALAVPYEQYF
TRBJ1-4,TRBV18,CASSRTPATNEKLFF
TRBJ2-3,TRBV5-1,CASRAGTDTQYF
TRBJ2-7,TRBV15,CATGRGGEQYF
TRBJ2-5,TRBV29-1,CSVAGLAGEVRRETQYF
TRBJ2-1,TRBV12-3/TRBV12-4,CASGTSGGHNEQFF
TRBJ1-1,TRBV2,CASTRADTEAFF
TRBJ1-2,TRBV27,CASSLLPDSNYGYTF
TRBJ2-2,TRBV11-2,CASSSLGGLWNTGELFF
TRBJ1-1,TRBV6-2/TRBV6-3,CASSDRYNTEAFF
TRBJ1-4,TRBV7-9,CASVGGFEKLFF